Listed below are T cell receptor beta chains from one sample, sequenced in a study of cytomegalovirus exposure and HLA in healthy donors. Here immunoSEQ multiplex PCR was the method, and the copy in TCRdb shows in-frame clones only, minus some. The sample has over 110,000 clones; less than 90% are singletons. Sample: PBMCs. All receptors derive from a man aged 18 to 29 in good health and CMV-seronegative. Both conserved end residues are part of each CDR3. Fields, in order: V gene, clone size, J gene, CDR3 protein. The listing skips clone size in some rows; elsewhere it reads once, few, many or a size class.

>TRBV27|-|TRBJ1-5
CASSFGQGSNQPQHF
>TRBV4-3|once|TRBJ2-7
CASSQDRGISYEQYF
>TRBV5-4|-|TRBJ2-2
CASSLGLAGMNTGELFF
>TRBV5-4|-|TRBJ2-6
CASSSGTGITGANVLTF
>TRBV5-1|-|TRBJ1-1
CASSLGDFSRVATEAFF
>TRBV12-5|-|TRBJ1-5
CASGWGTGTVRPQHF
>TRBV2|-|TRBJ1-2
CASSEGTANYGYTF
>TRBV5-4|-|TRBJ2-1
CASSLGLAGGFGDEQFF
>TRBV4-2|-|TRBJ2-1
CASSQDSRTMEFF
>TRBV19|-|TRBJ1-2
CASSPLGENNYGYTF
>TRBV30|-|TRBJ2-5
CAWGGSTGETQYF
>TRBV11-2|-|TRBJ2-7
CASSFASVDEQYF
>TRBV2|few|TRBJ1-5
CASSGLYSNQPQHF
>TRBV6-6|-|TRBJ1-5
CASSYGGDSNQPQHF
>TRBV4-1|-|TRBJ1-2
CASSPRGARGYGYTF
>TRBV6-5|-|TRBJ2-7
CASSSSRGSYEQYF
>TRBV6-1|-|TRBJ2-3
CASRPGGQSTDTQYF
>TRBV10-3|-|TRBJ2-7
CAISTGQWGMEQYF
>TRBV1|-|TRBJ1-1
CTSSFRQGPFNTEAFF
>TRBV18|-|TRBJ2-2
CASSMTGGANTGELFF
>TRBV10-2|-|TRBJ2-7
CASSDITGEPLHYEQYF
>TRBV2|-|TRBJ1-6
CASSELGTGVSSPLHF
>TRBV28|once|TRBJ2-7
CASSSAGPVEQYF
>TRBV19|-|TRBJ1-1
CASTDRGLTEAFF
>TRBV4-2|-|TRBJ1-1
CASSQDMFGDTEAFF
>TRBV19|-|TRBJ2-7
CASSPGSGSSYEQYF
>TRBV2|-|TRBJ1-4
CASSEARAGWDEKLFF
>TRBV5-6|-|TRBJ2-5
CASSLYSGETQYF
>TRBV4-3|-|TRBJ2-5
CASSHGLEGETQYF
>TRBV7-9|-|TRBJ1-1
CASSLVFGEAFF
>TRBV7-2|once|TRBJ1-2
CASSPGQGIYQGYTF
>TRBV9|-|TRBJ2-7
CASSNSGTGYEQYF
>TRBV11-3|-|TRBJ2-1
CASSLGQGSYNEQFF
>TRBV7-2|-|TRBJ2-1
CASSLGPLAGGLDEQFF
>TRBV4-1|-|TRBJ1-5
CASSFSDRGGNQPQHF
>TRBV10-3|-|TRBJ2-7
CAISDRGTYEQYF
>TRBV6-1|-|TRBJ2-1
CASRPLQGAYNEQFF
>TRBV2|-|TRBJ2-5
CASSRLAGGQKLETQYF
>TRBV7-2|-|TRBJ1-1
CASSLRQGATEAFF
>TRBV29-1|-|TRBJ2-5
CSVEDHKRGETQYF
>TRBV18|once|TRBJ2-1
CASSLLAGAYNEQFF
>TRBV19|-|TRBJ2-4
CASSPRDRLAKNIQYF